This is a list of T cell receptor beta chains from one sample in a study of blood T cell repertoires in COVID-19. Profiling relied on immunoSEQ multiplex PCR, and the TCRdb table lists in-frame clones only, not all of them. Of over 70,000 clones listed, approximately 85% are singletons. The sequencing sample was made of peripheral blood. The receptors were sampled from a man between 60 and 75 years old with COVID-19, enrolled during active disease. Both conserved end residues are part of each CDR3. A D gene is named only where the DNA matches it firmly. Not every row has a clone size; where given, it reads once, few, many or a size class.

D	length	V	size	J	CDR3	DNA
TRBD2	17	TRBV24-1	.	TRBJ2-2	CATSDQTSGTNTGELFF	TGTGCCACCAGTGACCAAACTAGCGGGACTAACACCGGGGAGCTGTTTTTT
.	14	TRBV25-1	.	TRBJ1-3	CASSTRTAGNTIYF	TGTGCCAGCAGTACCAGGACAGCTGGAAACACCATATATTTT
TRBD2	15	TRBV9	.	TRBJ2-5	CASSALAGGPETQYF	TGTGCCAGCAGCGCCCTAGCGGGGGGGCCTGAGACCCAGTACTTC
TRBD2	16	TRBV10-3	.	TRBJ2-2	CAIAGTSGRDTGELFF	TGTGCCATCGCCGGGACTAGCGGGAGAGACACCGGGGAGCTGTTTTTT
TRBD1	15	TRBV29-1	.	TRBJ2-2	CATPRDRDNTGELFF	TGCGCGACACCCCGAGACAGGGATAACACCGGGGAGCTGTTTTTT
.	16	TRBV3-1/TRBV3-2	.	TRBJ1-2	CASSQINRDTFYGYTF	TGTGCCAGCAGCCAAATAAACCGGGACACATTTTATGGCTACACCTTC
.	13	TRBV11-2	.	TRBJ1-2	CASSFGTAYGYTF	TGTGCCAGCAGCTTCGGGACTGCATATGGCTACACCTTC
TRBD1	14	TRBV5-1	.	TRBJ2-3	CASSPGQYTDTQYF	TGCGCCAGCAGCCCGGGACAGTACACAGATACGCAGTATTTT
.	14	TRBV29-1	once	TRBJ2-7	CSVVPGPRSYEQYF	TGCAGCGTTGTGCCGGGTCCCAGATCCTACGAGCAGTACTTC
TRBD2	14	TRBV12-5	.	TRBJ2-3	CASTGTSYPDTQYF	TGTGCTAGCACCGGGACTAGCTATCCAGATACGCAGTATTTT
TRBD1	16	TRBV6-1	.	TRBJ1-2	CASSVRAGTAFYGYTF	TGTGCCAGCAGTGTTAGGGCCGGGACAGCCTTCTATGGCTACACCTTC
.	13	TRBV3-1/TRBV3-2	.	TRBJ1-2	CASSPRTAGGYTF	TGTGCCAGCAGCCCCAGGACAGCCGGTGGCTACACCTTC
TRBD1	13	TRBV2	.	TRBJ1-6	CASRTGPTSPLHF	TGTGCCAGCAGGACAGGGCCCACTTCACCCCTCCACTTT
.	15	TRBV7-9	.	TRBJ2-3	CASSLPLTSTDTQYF	TGTGCCAGCAGCTTACCGTTAACTAGCACAGATACGCAGTATTTT
.	15	TRBV18	.	TRBJ1-1	CASSPNSGANTEAFF	TGTGCCAGCTCACCAAACTCGGGAGCGAACACTGAAGCTTTCTTT
TRBD2	15	TRBV10-1	once	TRBJ2-1	CASSAGTSGRNEQFF	TGCGCCAGCAGCGCAGGGACTAGCGGGAGGAATGAGCAGTTCTTC
.	15	TRBV19	.	TRBJ2-5	CATHRGRTIQETQYF	TGTGCCACCCACCGGGGGAGAACAATACAAGAGACCCAGTACTTC
TRBD1	14	TRBV5-1	.	TRBJ1-6	CASSLGTGDSPLHF	TGCGCCAGCAGCCTCGGGACAGGGGATTCACCCCTCCACTTT
TRBD1	12	TRBV29-1	once	TRBJ2-1	CSVVEGQGEQFF	TGCAGCGTTGTGGAGGGACAGGGTGAGCAGTTCTTC
TRBD2	15	TRBV11-1	.	TRBJ2-7	CASSSQLAETYEQYF	TGTGCCAGCAGCTCCCAACTAGCGGAGACCTACGAGCAGTACTTC
TRBD1	15	TRBV9	.	TRBJ1-4	CASSPLRTGDEKLFF	TGTGCCAGCAGCCCTTTAAGGACAGGGGATGAAAAACTGTTTTTT
.	14	TRBV25-1	.	TRBJ2-3	CASSRAGSTDTQYF	TGTGCCAGCAGTAGGGCGGGAAGCACAGATACGCAGTATTTT
.	11	TRBV25-1	.	TRBJ1-2	CASSDLTRYTF	TGTGCCAGCAGTGACTTAACACGCTACACCTTC
TRBD1	15	TRBV6-5	.	TRBJ2-7	CASSRGQGVGYEQYF	TGTGCCAGCAGTAGAGGACAGGGAGTCGGCTACGAGCAGTACTTC
.	14	TRBV6-5	.	TRBJ2-7	CASSGQGFFYEQYF	TGTGCCAGCTCCGGGCAGGGTTTTTTCTACGAGCAGTACTTC
.	14	TRBV6-4	.	TRBJ1-1	CASSDTSGSTEAFF	TGTGCCAGCAGTGACACCTCGGGGAGCACTGAAGCTTTCTTT
TRBD2	14	TRBV6-5	.	TRBJ2-1	CASRLAGGIDEQFF	TGTGCCAGCAGATTAGCGGGGGGGATAGATGAGCAGTTCTTC
TRBD2	13	TRBV6-5	.	TRBJ2-5	CASTPGGEETQYF	TGTGCCAGCACCCCGGGGGGAGAAGAGACCCAGTACTTC